Listed here are 17 T cell receptor beta chains from one sample, sequenced in a study of Ad26.COV2.S vaccination and SARS-CoV-2 variants. Some clones are missing from TCRdb's copy, which holds only in-frame ones; the method was immunoSEQ multiplex PCR. This table holds some 460,000 clones, nearly 90% found once. Stated treatment: around 19 received Ad26.COV2.S at low or high dose, single or two shots; roughly 5 received placebo; per-sample allocation not given. The samples were gathered on day 63 after the first injection of vaccine or placebo. This specimen was peripheral blood, taken in a trial of Ad26.COV2.S vaccine versus placebo. The receptors were gathered from a person aged 18-60 years who received the Ad26.COV2.S COVID-19 vaccine or a placebo.

The chain uses TRBV2 and TRBJ2-7; 12 nucleotides align to TRBD1. The CDR3 is made up of 17 amino acids. Trimming cost V 7 bases and J 4 bases; bases outside gene matches: 14. Germline V gene sequence: CDR1 SNHLY, CDR2 FYNNEI. The CDR3 DNA sequence: TGTGCCAGCATTTCCCGGGACAGGGGGCGAGGAAGGTACGAGCAGTACTTC. Translated, it gives CASISRDRGRGRYEQYF.

Note on this clone: Different DNA sequences within this sample yield the same CDR3. This chain joins TRBV18 and TRBJ1-4, with D perhaps matching TRBD1 (5 bases). V shed 3 bases and J shed 6 bases, with 8 bases lying between them. The CDR3 contains 13 residues. Germline V CDR1 and CDR2: KGHSH, LQKENI. The DNA of the CDR3 is TGTGCCAGCTCACCCTCGGGGGATGAAAAACTGTTTTTT. It codes for CASSPSGDEKLFF.

This clone was recorded only once. The chain links TRBV6-5 to TRBJ1-5; D remains unclear. The CDR3 is 14 amino acids. Germline V gene sequence: CDR1 MNHEY, CDR2 SVGAGI. V lost 1 base and J 3 bases, leaving 7 bases between the germline ends. CDR3 sequence reads: CASSYLSVNQPQHF. The CDR3 bases are TGTGCCAGCAGTTACTTGAGCGTCAATCAGCCCCAGCATTTT.

The CDR3 DNA follows: TGTGCCAGCAGTTTATTTACACCGGGGGAGGGGCAAGAGACCCAGTACTTC. Its protein product is CASSLFTPGEGQETQYF. The chain has TRBV27 and TRBJ2-5; 7 positions match TRBD2. The length of the CDR3 is 17 residues. The germline V gene has CDR1 MNHEY and CDR2 SMNVEV (reference sequence). The ends lost 1 base at V and 2 bases at J; junction bases unmatched: 10.

This chain uses TRBV5-1 with TRBJ1-6; weak D call: TRBD1 (5 bases). Trimming removed 0 bases from V and 6 bases from J, with 16 bases in between. CDR1 SGHRS and CDR2 YFSETQ come from the germline V gene. The CDR3 length is 17 residues. CDR3 amino acids: CASSLVGGNSVNSPLHF. The CDR3 bases are TGCGCCAGCAGCTTGGTGGGGGGGAACTCGGTTAATTCACCCCTCCACTTT.

In its sample, this clone was seen many times. The chain has TRBV29-1 and TRBJ2-1; D gene unclear. The germline CDR1 and CDR2 sequences are SQVTM and ANQGSEA. This CDR3 has 12 amino acids. V dropped 1 base and J dropped 4 bases, with 5 bases sitting between them. CDR3 nucleotides: TGCAGCGTTGAAGGATATTACAATGAGCAGTTCTTC. This codes for CSVEGYYNEQFF.

The rearrangement uses TRBV30 and TRBJ2-7; no firm D call. Germline V gene sequence: CDR1 GTSNPN, CDR2 SVGIG (reference sequence). The CDR3 extends over 14 amino acids. The germline V and J ends were trimmed by 4 bases and 0 bases, with 13 bases remaining between them. CDR3 loop: CAWKSWSSSYEQYF. CDR3 in DNA: TGTGCCTGGAAAAGCTGGTCTAGCTCCTACGAGCAGTACTTC.

The chain couples TRBV6-6 to TRBJ2-1; 11 bases align to TRBD2. The CDR3 consists of 15 residues. After removal of 7 bases from V and 9 bases from J, the junction contained 11 bases not matched to a gene. The germline CDR1 and CDR2 sequences are MNHNY and SVGAGI (reference sequence). The CDR3 sequence: CASTGTSGTRSEQFF. The CDR3, as DNA: TGTGCCAGCACTGGGACTAGCGGAACACGAAGTGAGCAGTTCTTC.

The chain uses TRBV21-1 and TRBJ2-1; the D segment call TRBD1 is taken from the table without a DNA check. TRBV21-1 is tagged as a pseudogene. This CDR3 comprises 15 residues. The CDR3 protein is CASSDRVSSYNEQFF. The CDR3 DNA sequence: TGTGCCAGCAGCGACAGGGTTAGCTCCTACAATGAGCAGTTCTTC.

The chain combines TRBV5-5 with TRBJ2-1, with D maybe TRBD1 (5 bases). Trimming took 0 bases from V and 9 from J, leaving 16 bases between them. CDR1 and CDR2 (germline): SGHKS, YYEKEE (reference sequence). The CDR3 consists of 15 residues. The CDR3 DNA reads TGTGCCAGCAGCTTGGGCTGGACACATGGGGCTGAGCAGTTCTTC. This translates into CASSLGWTHGAEQFF.

The chain carries TRBV7-2 and TRBJ2-6; D is unresolved. Trimming stripped 11 bases from V and 0 bases from J, with 8 bases between. Looked up from germline, CDR1 is SGHTA and CDR2 is FQGNSA. CDR3 length equals 13 residues. CDR3 residues: CAGRSSGANVLTF. For the CDR3, the DNA is TGTGCCGGCCGAAGCTCTGGGGCCAACGTCCTGACTTTC.

The V gene is TRBV9, the J gene TRBJ2-6, with unresolved D. The V end lost 4 bases, the J end lost 0 bases, and 11 bases lay between the germline ends. The CDR3 consists of 16 residues. Germline lookup yields CDR1 SGDLS and CDR2 YYNGEE. The DNA of the CDR3 is TGTGCCAGCAGCCCCAGTTCAAACTCTGGGGCCAACGTCCTGACTTTC. This codes for CASSPSSNSGANVLTF. Supplemented by reference TRBV9 and TRBJ2-6, the full variable domain reads DSGVTQTPKHLITATGQRVTLRCSPRSGDLSVYWYQQSLDQGLQFLIQYYNGEERAKGNILERFSAQQFPDLHSELNLSSLELGDSALYFCASSPSSNSGANVLTFGAGSRLTVL.

Comment on this clone: The sample holds other DNA sequences that translate to the same CDR3. V gene TRBV19 combines with J gene TRBJ2-7; D gene unclear. The CDR3 consists of 13 residues. The germline V gene encodes CDR1 LNHDA and CDR2 SQIVND (reference sequence). V shed 1 base and J shed 2 bases, with 6 bases lying between them. The CDR3 bases are TGTGCCAGTAGTATAGGGGGAACCTACGAGCAGTACTTC. Residues: CASSIGGTYEQYF.

This sequence joins TRBV7-6 and TRBJ2-3, with D hard to call. This CDR3 comprises 14 residues. V lost 6 bases and J lost 0, with 10 bases in between. The germline gives CDR1 SGHVS, CDR2 FNYEAQ. For the CDR3, the DNA is TGTGCCAGCAGGTCCGGAAAAAGCACAGATACGCAGTATTTT. The encoded protein is CASRSGKSTDTQYF.

The chain joins TRBV5-1 to TRBJ1-4; D remains unclear. Trimming took 0 bases from V and 4 from J, leaving 7 bases between them. This CDR3 contains 14 residues. Germline V lookup: CDR1 SGHRS, CDR2 YFSETQ. CDR3: CASSLGESNEKLFF. CDR3 bases: TGCGCCAGCAGCTTGGGGGAGAGTAATGAAAAACTGTTTTTT.

The CDR3 here is CASSSANANYGYTF. In nucleotides, the CDR3 is TGTGCCAGCAGCTCAGCGAACGCTAACTATGGCTACACCTTC. This chain links TRBV27 with TRBJ1-2; D remains unclear. This CDR3 comprises 14 residues. The V and J ends lost 6 bases and 0 bases respectively, with 11 bases between them. Germline assignment: CDR1 MNHEY and CDR2 SMNVEV (reference sequence).

This clone was recorded at least ten times. In DNA, the CDR3 is TGTGCCAGCAGCTTATCAGGGGAGGGCTACACCTTC. Amino acid sequence: CASSLSGEGYTF. V and J are TRBV7-2 and TRBJ1-2, with D possibly TRBD1 on 6 matching bases. Germline-derived CDR1 and CDR2 are SGHTA and FQGNSA. Trimming pared 2 bases from V and 8 bases from J, leaving 9 bases between. The CDR3 has 12 amino acids.